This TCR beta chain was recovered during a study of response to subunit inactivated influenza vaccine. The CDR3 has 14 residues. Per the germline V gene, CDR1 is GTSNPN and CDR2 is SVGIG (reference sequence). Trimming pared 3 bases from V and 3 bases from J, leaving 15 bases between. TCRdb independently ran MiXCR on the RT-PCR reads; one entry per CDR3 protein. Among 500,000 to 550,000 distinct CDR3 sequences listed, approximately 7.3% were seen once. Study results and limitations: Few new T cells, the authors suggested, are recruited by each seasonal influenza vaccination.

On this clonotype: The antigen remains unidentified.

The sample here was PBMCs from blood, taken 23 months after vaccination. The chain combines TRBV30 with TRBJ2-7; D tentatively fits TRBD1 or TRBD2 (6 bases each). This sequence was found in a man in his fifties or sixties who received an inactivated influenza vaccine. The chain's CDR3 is CAWSEGGPNYEQYF. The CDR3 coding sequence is TGTGCCTGGAGCGAGGGGGGACCGAACTACGAGCAGTACTTC.